These 21 T cell receptor beta chains came from one sample sequenced in a study of cytomegalovirus exposure and HLA in healthy donors. PCR employed 60 Vbeta and 13 Jbeta primers. Sequenced by immunoSEQ multiplex PCR; TCRdb stores in-frame clones only, minus some. This table has about 190,000 clones, 70% to 80% appearing once. Sequencing was performed on PBMCs. The receptor set was obtained from a woman in her twenties or thirties in good health and CMV-seropositive.

V usage is TRBV30 and J usage is TRBJ1-2; 7 positions agree with TRBD1. Germline values: CDR1 GTSNPN, CDR2 SVGIG (reference sequence). This CDR3 region has 18 residues. Germline trimming cut 0 bases from V and 7 bases from J; bases unmatched to any gene: 20. The CDR3 protein is CAWSVRDRARSRTRGYTF. Written as DNA, the CDR3 is TGTGCCTGGAGTGTACGCGACAGGGCGCGTTCCAGAACGCGTGGCTACACCTTC.

The chain employs TRBV4-1 and TRBJ2-1; 10 bases map to TRBD1. In germline, CDR1 is MGHRA, CDR2 YSYEKL. J lost 7 bases, V lost 6 bases, and 12 bases had no gene match. The length of the CDR3 is 16 residues. CDR3 nucleotides: TGCGCCAGCAGGAACGTCGGACAGGGGGGTAGTAATGAGCAGTTCTTC. It translates to CASRNVGQGGSNEQFF.

The chain combines TRBV5-1 with TRBJ1-4; TRBD1 might be the D (5 bases). Trimming stripped 5 bases from V and 8 bases from J, with 19 bases between. CDR3 length equals 15 residues. Germline V gene lookup returns CDR1 SGHRS and CDR2 YFSETQ. DNA of the CDR3: TGCGCCAGCAGTGTTGGGGCCGCAGGGCAAGAAAAACTGTTTTTT. Its protein product is CASSVGAAGQEKLFF.

The gene calls are TRBV9 and TRBJ1-1; 7 nucleotides match TRBD1. J was trimmed by 1 base and V by 4 bases; bases with no gene match: 4. Germline-derived CDR1 and CDR2 are SGDLS and YYNGEE. The CDR3 is 14 residues long. The CDR3 DNA is TGTGCCAGCAGCCCCGGGACAGCGAACACTGAAGCTTTCTTT. This sequence encodes CASSPGTANTEAFF.

The chain combines TRBV7-2 with TRBJ1-1, with TRBD1 as a possible D gene (5 bases). Trimming took off 2 bases at V and 4 bases at J, with 14 bases between the two ends. Germline CDR1 and CDR2: SGHTA and FQGNSA. The CDR3 runs to 15 residues. The CDR3 sequence is CASSLPLLQGTEAFF. Here the CDR3 DNA reads TGTGCCAGCAGCTTACCGTTACTTCAGGGCACTGAAGCTTTCTTT.

The chain's CDR3 is CSVEDGGYGYTF. CDR3 bases: TGCAGCGTTGAAGATGGAGGGTATGGCTACACCTTC. V gene TRBV29-1 combines with J gene TRBJ1-2, with unresolved D. Germline V gene sequence: CDR1 SQVTM, CDR2 ANQGSEA. The CDR3 totals 12 residues. The V end lost 0 bases, the J end lost 5 bases, and 7 bases lay between the germline ends. Combining the CDR3 with reference TRBV29-1 and TRBJ1-2 gives the whole variable domain SAVISQKPSRDICQRGTSLTIQCQVDSQVTMMFWYRQQPGQSLTLIATANQGSEATYESGFVIDKFPISRPNLTFSTLTVSNMSPEDSSIYLCSVEDGGYGYTFGSGTRLTVV.

This clone was seen a few times. This chain joins TRBV2 and TRBJ1-5; D not certain. The length of the CDR3 is 16 residues. V shed 6 bases and J shed 3 bases, with 18 bases lying between them. Germline V gene sequence: CDR1 SNHLY, CDR2 FYNNEI. CDR3 DNA sequence: TGTGCCAGCAGCGGGGAAAGGGTGTCCTCCAATCAGCCCCAGCATTTT. This encodes CASSGERVSSNQPQHF.

This clone has just a few counts. V usage is TRBV10-1 and J usage is TRBJ1-1, with 10 positions matching TRBD1. Germline V gene sequence: CDR1 WNHNN, CDR2 SYGVQD (reference sequence). With 5 bases clipped from V and 8 bases from J, the junction kept 11 bases outside the gene matches. The CDR3 has 15 amino acids. The CDR3 bases are TGCGCCAGCAGTACCGGGACAGGGGTGAGTCCGGAAGCTTTCTTT. This codes for CASSTGTGVSPEAFF.

The V call is TRBV18, the J call TRBJ1-1; a possible D gene is TRBD1 (5 bases). V was clipped by 3 bases and J by 1 base, with 15 bases between them. This CDR3 is built from 16 residues. Looked up from germline, CDR1 is KGHSH and CDR2 is LQKENI. The CDR3 sequence: CASSPTGGTGNTEAFF. Written as DNA, the CDR3 is TGTGCCAGCTCACCTACGGGGGGGACGGGGAACACTGAAGCTTTCTTT.

The rearrangement joins TRBV9 to TRBJ2-3; perhaps TRBD2 as D (6 bases). CDR3 length: 17 amino acids. Trimming cost V 0 bases and J 5 bases, with 19 bases left between them. CDR1 and CDR2 from the germline V gene are SGDLS and YYNGEE. Written as DNA, the CDR3 is TGTGCCAGCAGCGTAGCGGGTGGAGGGTTCCAGGGAGATACGCAGTATTTT. Translating gives CASSVAGGGFQGDTQYF.

CDR3 in DNA: TGTGCCAGCAGTTTGACAGTCTATGGCTACACCTTC. This gives the protein CASSLTVYGYTF. The chain links TRBV28 to TRBJ1-2; TRBD1 is a possible D gene (5 bases). The CDR3 runs to 12 residues. The germline CDR1 and CDR2 sequences are MDHEN and SYDVKM. V was shortened by 3 bases and J by 4 bases, with 6 bases between the two germline ends.

The chain uses TRBV15 and TRBJ1-2; D is unresolved. CDR1 is LNHNV, CDR2 YYDKDF, per germline (reference sequence). The CDR3 has 13 amino acids. V lost 5 bases and J lost 6, with 13 bases in between. CDR3 sequence reads: CATSERYRNGYTF. As DNA, the CDR3 is TGTGCCACCAGCGAGAGGTATAGAAATGGCTACACCTTC.

The gene calls are TRBV2 and TRBJ2-5, with a tentative D call TRBD2 (6 bases). V was cut by 3 bases and J by 7 bases, with 6 bases left in between. In germline, CDR1 is SNHLY, CDR2 FYNNEI. The CDR3 length is 11 residues. CDR3 protein: CASSEGGTQYF. In DNA, the CDR3 is TGTGCCAGCAGTGAGGGGGGGACCCAGTACTTC. Together with reference TRBV2 and TRBJ2-5, the CDR3 gives the full variable domain: EPEVTQTPSHQVTQMGQEVILRCVPISNHLYFYWYRQILGQKVEFLVSFYNNEISEKSEIFDDQFSVERPDGSNFTLKIRSTKLEDSAMYFCASSEGGTQYFGPGTRLLVL.

J is TRBJ2-1 and V is TRBV9; weak D call: TRBD1 (5 bases). V gave up 1 base and J gave up 5 bases, with 7 bases separating them. Germline V CDR1 and CDR2: SGDLS, YYNGEE. The CDR3 is made up of 13 amino acids. CDR3 loop: CASSVTGDNEQFF. CDR3 in DNA: TGTGCCAGCAGCGTAACAGGTGACAATGAGCAGTTCTTC.

The chain joins TRBV28 to TRBJ1-6; D is unclear. CDR1 and CDR2 (germline): MDHEN, SYDVKM. V was pared by 3 bases and J by 0 bases, with 15 bases between. This CDR3 is 18 amino acids long. CDR3 loop: CASSFLFPVSSYNSPLHF. The CDR3, as DNA: TGTGCCAGCAGTTTTCTCTTTCCCGTGAGCTCCTATAATTCACCCCTCCACTTT.

The chain's CDR3 is CASSQVLAGRRLNEQFF. In DNA form, the CDR3 reads TGCGCCAGCAGCCAAGTGCTCGCGGGACGAAGACTAAATGAGCAGTTCTTC. This chain uses TRBV4-3 with TRBJ2-1; D perhaps matches TRBD2 (6 bases). This CDR3 is 17 amino acids long. Germline V gene lookup returns CDR1 LGHNA and CDR2 YSLEER. V dropped 1 base and J dropped 7 bases, with 20 bases sitting between them.

This sequence joins TRBV30 and TRBJ2-2; the match to TRBD1 covers 10 bases. V shed 3 bases, J shed 4 bases, and the junction held 5 bases outside the gene matches. The CDR3 runs to 15 residues. Germline CDR1 GTSNPN, CDR2 SVGIG (reference sequence). In nucleotides, the CDR3 is TGTGCCTGGAGGCTCGGGACAGGGGTCACCGGGGAGCTGTTTTTT. Protein: CAWRLGTGVTGELFF.

The CDR3 here is CASRAGGTVVEKLFF. The CDR3 nucleotides are TGTGCCAGCAGGGCCGGAGGGACAGTGGTTGAAAAACTGTTTTTT. The chain combines TRBV28 with TRBJ1-4; TRBD1 matches 7 bases. Trimming took 6 bases from V and 7 from J; bases not matched to a gene: 11. The germline V gene encodes CDR1 MDHEN and CDR2 SYDVKM. This CDR3 is built from 15 residues.

Here the CDR3 DNA reads TGTGCCAGCACTTCGGGACTGAAAGATACGCAGTATTTT. Protein product: CASTSGLKDTQYF. The rearrangement joins TRBV28 to TRBJ2-3, with D possibly matching TRBD2 (6 bases). V was clipped by 7 bases and J by 5 bases, with 13 bases between them. Germline assignment: CDR1 MDHEN and CDR2 SYDVKM. The CDR3 loop spans 13 amino acids.

This clone came up a few times. V gene TRBV28 combines with J gene TRBJ2-5, with 9 nucleotides matching TRBD1. The CDR3 has 12 amino acids. Germline CDR1 MDHEN, CDR2 SYDVKM. V trimming: 11 bases; J trimming: 5 bases; junction bases outside the gene matches: 6. CDR3 sequence reads: CACTGGWETQYF. The CDR3 nucleotides read TGTGCCTGCACAGGGGGCTGGGAGACCCAGTACTTC.

This chain connects TRBV5-4 to TRBJ2-3, with TRBD1 matching 7 bases. With 2 bases clipped from V and 0 bases from J, the junction kept 3 bases outside the gene matches. This CDR3 is built from 15 residues. The germline CDR1 and CDR2 sequences are SGHNT and YYREEE (reference sequence). The CDR3 DNA reads TGTGCCAGCAGCTTTTGGGGACAGAGCACAGATACGCAGTATTTT. Protein product: CASSFWGQSTDTQYF.